Detailed here is one TCR beta chain. Its antigen remains unidentified. The PCR made use of 60 Vbeta and 13 Jbeta primers. The data were produced by immunoSEQ multiplex PCR, yet TCRdb's version contains in-frame clones alone and is incomplete. The table lists approximately 250,000 clones, 70% to 90% of them singletons. This sample stems from a study of cytomegalovirus exposure and HLA in healthy donors. Study conclusions and caveats: Certain sequence variants were highly shared and formed a cluster, and this cluster was likely a sequencing artifact.

The source is a girl aged 2 to 10 in good health and CMV-seronegative. The material sequenced was PBMCs.

For the CDR3, the DNA is TGCGCCAGCAGCCAAGGAGGGAACCACGAGCAGTACTTC. Translating gives CASSQGGNHEQYF. The chain carries TRBV4-1 and TRBJ2-7, with D possibly being TRBD2 (5 bases). The length of the CDR3 is 13 residues. In germline, CDR1 is MGHRA, CDR2 YSYEKL. Trimming cost V 1 base and J 5 bases, with 9 bases left between them.